This TCR beta chain derives from a study of shared clonotypes between healthy human individuals. Trimming took 3 bases from V and 3 from J; bases not matched to a gene: 2. This CDR3 has 13 amino acids. CDR1 is PRHDT, CDR2 FYEKMQ, per germline (reference sequence). Turning to this clone: The antigen is unknown.

Findings and limits, study-wide: Of the naive CD4 clonotypes, around 5.2% were shared across a few donors.

On sorted subsets, replicate PCRs used about 200 ng DNA, or about 30,000 T cell genomes. Libraries were prepared by immunoSEQ multiplex PCR; TCRdb keeps only in-frame clonotypes and omits some of them. The repertoire includes about 1.5 million clones, roughly 95% of them detected once, and approximately 1.2% sits in the top ten. The receptor's source is a young man in good health. Sequencing was performed on naive CD4+ T cells sorted from blood. Regarding subset: CD45RA+ positively selected. The chain is built from TRBV13 and TRBJ2-7; 7 positions agree with TRBD1. DNA of the CDR3: TGTGCCAGCAGCTTCGGACAGGTCTACGAGCAGTACTTC. Translation gives CASSFGQVYEQYF.